The 12 T cell receptor beta chains in this list originate from one sample, sequenced in a study of blood T cell repertoires in COVID-19. TCRdb's table, derived via immunoSEQ multiplex PCR, lists solely in-frame clones and lacks some. The table has about 140,000 clones, more than 65% seen once. Specimen: peripheral blood. The origin of the receptors is a man at least 80 years old with acute or convalescent COVID-19.

V usage is TRBV28 and J usage is TRBJ2-7, with D perhaps TRBD1 (6 bases). The V end was cut by 4 bases, the J end by 0 bases, with 10 bases between. CDR3 length: 14 amino acids. Germline CDR1 and CDR2: MDHEN and SYDVKM. The CDR3 bases are TGTGCCAGCAGTTACCAGGGGAGCTCCTACGAGCAGTACTTC. Amino acids: CASSYQGSSYEQYF.

The V call is TRBV7-9, the J call TRBJ2-7, with D perhaps matching TRBD1 (6 bases). CDR3 size: 14 residues. Germline V lookup: CDR1 SEHNR, CDR2 FQNEAQ (reference sequence). Trimming pared 1 base from V and 4 bases from J, leaving 11 bases between. CDR3 bases: TGTGCCAGCAGCTTAGAAGGACAGTCTTACGAGCAGTACTTC. It encodes CASSLEGQSYEQYF.

This clone was observed at least ten times. The rearrangement uses TRBV5-4 and TRBJ1-2; 9 nucleotides align to TRBD1. Per the germline V gene, CDR1 is SGHNT and CDR2 is YYREEE (reference sequence). Trimming at V came to 0 bases and at J to 3 bases, leaving 9 bases not matched to a gene. The CDR3 has 17 residues. CDR3 amino acids: CASSLEATGGTDYGYTF. The CDR3 region has the DNA TGTGCCAGCAGCTTGGAGGCGACAGGGGGTACAGACTATGGCTACACCTTC.

The table lists this clone with a few counts. The chain carries TRBV20-1 and TRBJ1-1, with D tentatively TRBD1 (5 bases). CDR3 length: 10 residues. V lost 6 bases and J lost 11, with 13 bases in between. Germline V gives CDR1 DFQATT, CDR2 SNEGSKA (reference sequence). CDR3 coding DNA: TGCAGTGCCTTGAAAGGGGCGGCTTTCTTT. Encoded protein: CSALKGAAFF.

The chain joins TRBV18 to TRBJ1-6, with D perhaps matching TRBD1 (6 bases). Germline CDR1 KGHSH, CDR2 LQKENI. CDR3 size: 14 residues. V was cut by 4 bases and J by 7 bases, with 11 bases left in between. CDR3 DNA sequence: TGTGCCAGCTCACAACAGGGCGCCAATTCACCCCTCCACTTT. It translates to CASSQQGANSPLHF.

The CDR3 DNA is TGTGCCAGCAGCGCAGGGGGCTTAGGCTACACCTTC. Protein: CASSAGGLGYTF. This sequence joins TRBV14 and TRBJ1-2; 8 bases line up with TRBD1. This CDR3 contains 12 residues. Germline values: CDR1 SGHDN, CDR2 FVKESK. The trim removed 5 bases at V and 8 bases at J, leaving 4 bases unmatched.

This clone came up a few times. The gene calls are TRBV11-2 and TRBJ1-5, with D perhaps matching TRBD1 (5 bases). CDR1 and CDR2 from the germline V gene are SGHAT and FQNNGV. The CDR3 contains 14 residues. V dropped 1 base and J dropped 5 bases, with 9 bases sitting between them. CDR3: CASSLAGGHQPQHF. DNA for the CDR3: TGTGCCAGCAGCTTAGCCGGGGGTCATCAGCCCCAGCATTTT.

The rearrangement links TRBV20-1 to TRBJ1-4; D unresolved. The V end lost 3 bases, the J end lost 8 bases, and 16 bases lay between the germline ends. CDR1 is DFQATT, CDR2 SNEGSKA, per germline (reference sequence). This CDR3 is built from 14 residues. The CDR3 nucleotides are TGCAGTGCTAGTGTGGGCGGGCACGGGGAAAAACTGTTTTTT. Amino acid sequence: CSASVGGHGEKLFF.

This clone appeared once. In nucleotides, the CDR3 is TGTGCCAGCAGTTACCTACCGATAAACACCGGGGAGCTGTTTTTT. Translation: CASSYLPINTGELFF. This chain uses TRBV6-2 or TRBV6-3 with TRBJ2-2, with unresolved D. V lost 2 bases and J 2 bases, leaving 9 bases between the germline ends. CDR3 length: 15 amino acids. CDR1 MNHEY and CDR2 SVGEGT come from the germline V gene.

The chain is built from TRBV5-5 and TRBJ1-2; D not certain. The germline CDR1 and CDR2 sequences are SGHKS and YYEKEE (reference sequence). With 0 bases removed from V and 8 bases from J, the gap between germline ends came to 11 bases. The CDR3 covers 13 residues. The CDR3: CASSLGQGRGYTF. The CDR3 DNA follows: TGTGCCAGCAGCTTGGGACAAGGAAGGGGCTACACCTTC. Combining the CDR3 with reference TRBV5-5 and TRBJ1-2 gives the whole variable domain DAGVTQSPTHLIKTRGQQVTLRCSPISGHKSVSWYQQVLGQGPQFIFQYYEKEERGRGNFPDRFSARQFPNYSSELNVNALLLGDSALYLCASSLGQGRGYTFGSGTRLTVV.

This clone was counted a few times. V is TRBV14 and J is TRBJ2-1; D unclear. The CDR3 length is 12 residues. V dropped 6 bases and J dropped 2 bases, with 5 bases sitting between them. CDR1 SGHDN and CDR2 FVKESK come from the germline V gene. DNA for the CDR3: TGTGCCAGCAGTCTTACCTACAATGAGCAGTTCTTC. It translates to CASSLTYNEQFF.

CDR3 DNA: TGCGCCAGCAGTGAGATTAGCGGGGGTACAAACACCGGGGAGCTGTTTTTT. Encoded protein: CASSEISGGTNTGELFF. The rearrangement links TRBV10-2 to TRBJ2-2, with 9 nucleotides matching TRBD2. V dropped 2 bases and J dropped 2; count of bases not matched to a gene: 6. Germline CDR1 and CDR2: WSHSY and SAAADI. The CDR3 has 17 amino acids.